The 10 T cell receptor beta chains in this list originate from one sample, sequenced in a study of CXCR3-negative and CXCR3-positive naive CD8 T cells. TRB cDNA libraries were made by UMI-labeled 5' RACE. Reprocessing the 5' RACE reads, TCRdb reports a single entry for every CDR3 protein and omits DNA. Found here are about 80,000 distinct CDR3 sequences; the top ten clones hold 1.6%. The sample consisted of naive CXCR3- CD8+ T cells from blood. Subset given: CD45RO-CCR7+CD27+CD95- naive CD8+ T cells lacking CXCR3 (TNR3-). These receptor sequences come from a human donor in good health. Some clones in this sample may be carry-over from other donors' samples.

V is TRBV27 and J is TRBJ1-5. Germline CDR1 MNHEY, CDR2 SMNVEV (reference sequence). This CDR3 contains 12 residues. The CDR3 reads CASSRVGQPQHF.

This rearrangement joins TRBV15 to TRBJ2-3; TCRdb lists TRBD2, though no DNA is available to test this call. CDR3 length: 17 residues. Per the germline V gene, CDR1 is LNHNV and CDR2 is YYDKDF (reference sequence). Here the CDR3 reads CATSSTLTSGFTDTQYF.

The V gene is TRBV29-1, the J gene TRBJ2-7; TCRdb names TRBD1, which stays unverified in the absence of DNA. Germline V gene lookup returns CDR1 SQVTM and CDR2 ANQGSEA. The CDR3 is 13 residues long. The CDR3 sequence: CSVEEGVSVEQYF.

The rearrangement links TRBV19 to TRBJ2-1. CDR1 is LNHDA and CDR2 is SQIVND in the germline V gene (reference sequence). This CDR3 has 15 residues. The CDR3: CASSMFSSTYNEQFF.

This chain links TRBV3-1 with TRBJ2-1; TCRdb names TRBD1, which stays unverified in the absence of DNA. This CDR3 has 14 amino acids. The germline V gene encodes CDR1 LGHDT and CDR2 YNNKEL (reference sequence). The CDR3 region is CASSNGGNRNEQFF.

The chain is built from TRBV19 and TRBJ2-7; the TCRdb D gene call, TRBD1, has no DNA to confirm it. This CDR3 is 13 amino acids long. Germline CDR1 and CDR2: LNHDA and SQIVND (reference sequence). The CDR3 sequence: CASSISQGYEQYF.

CDR3 amino acids: CASSFWSRDYEQYF. The chain joins TRBV28 to TRBJ2-7; TCRdb calls TRBD1, which cannot be checked without DNA. The CDR3 is 14 residues long. Germline V gene lookup returns CDR1 MDHEN and CDR2 SYDVKM.

The CDR3: CASSPAYYEQYF. The chain couples TRBV28 to TRBJ2-7. This CDR3 region has 12 residues. CDR1 is MDHEN and CDR2 is SYDVKM in the germline V gene.

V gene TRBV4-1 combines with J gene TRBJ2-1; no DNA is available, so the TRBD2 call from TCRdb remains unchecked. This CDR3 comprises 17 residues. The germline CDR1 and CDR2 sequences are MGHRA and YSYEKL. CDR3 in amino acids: CASSQDKLGNSIDEQFF.

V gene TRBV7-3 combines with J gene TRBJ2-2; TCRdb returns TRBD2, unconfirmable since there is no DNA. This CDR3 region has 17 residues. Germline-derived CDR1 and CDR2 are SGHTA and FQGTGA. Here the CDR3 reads CASSPGLAGGNTGELFF.